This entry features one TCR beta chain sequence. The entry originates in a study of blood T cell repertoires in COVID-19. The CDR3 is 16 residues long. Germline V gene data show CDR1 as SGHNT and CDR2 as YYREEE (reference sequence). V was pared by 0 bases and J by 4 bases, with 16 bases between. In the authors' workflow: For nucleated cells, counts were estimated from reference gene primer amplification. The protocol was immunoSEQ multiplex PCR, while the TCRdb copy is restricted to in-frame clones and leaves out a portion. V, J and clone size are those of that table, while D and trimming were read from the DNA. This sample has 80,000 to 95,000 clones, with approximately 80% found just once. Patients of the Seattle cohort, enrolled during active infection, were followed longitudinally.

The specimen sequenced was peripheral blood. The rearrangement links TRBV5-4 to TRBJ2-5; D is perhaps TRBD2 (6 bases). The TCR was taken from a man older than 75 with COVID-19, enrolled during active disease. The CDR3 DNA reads TGTGCCAGCAGCTTGGGGGCCCGGGGAGCGGGAGAGACCCAGTACTTC. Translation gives CASSLGARGAGETQYF.